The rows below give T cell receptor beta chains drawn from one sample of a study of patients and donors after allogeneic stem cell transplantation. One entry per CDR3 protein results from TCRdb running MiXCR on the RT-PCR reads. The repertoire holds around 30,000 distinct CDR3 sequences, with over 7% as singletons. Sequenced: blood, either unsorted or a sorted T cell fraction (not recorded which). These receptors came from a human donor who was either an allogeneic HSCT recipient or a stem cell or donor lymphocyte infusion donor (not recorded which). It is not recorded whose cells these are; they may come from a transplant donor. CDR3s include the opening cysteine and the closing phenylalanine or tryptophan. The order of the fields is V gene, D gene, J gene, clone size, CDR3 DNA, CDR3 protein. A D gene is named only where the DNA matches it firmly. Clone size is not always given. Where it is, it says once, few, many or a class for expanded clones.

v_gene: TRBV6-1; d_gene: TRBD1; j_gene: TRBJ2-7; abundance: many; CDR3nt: TGTGCCAGCAGTGCGGACAGGGGGAGCTACGAGCAGTACTTC; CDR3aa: CASSADRGSYEQYF
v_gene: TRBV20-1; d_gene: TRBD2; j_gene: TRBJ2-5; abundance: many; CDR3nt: TGCAGTGCGTCTAGCGGGGGGGCCGAACAAGAGACCCAGTACTTC; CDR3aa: CSASSGGAEQETQYF
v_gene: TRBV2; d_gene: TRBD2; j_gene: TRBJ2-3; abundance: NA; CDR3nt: TGTGCCAGCAGAAATAGCGGGATCCGGAATACGCAGTATTTT; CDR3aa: CASRNSGIRNTQYF
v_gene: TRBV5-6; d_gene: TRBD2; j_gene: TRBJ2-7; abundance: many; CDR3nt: TGTGCCAGCAGCAATAGCGGGGGGGAATCCTACGAGCAGTACTTC; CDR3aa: CASSNSGGESYEQYF
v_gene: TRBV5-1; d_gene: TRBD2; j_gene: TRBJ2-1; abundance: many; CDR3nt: TGCGCCAGCAGCCCACAGGGCGGACTAGCGGGAGTCGGTGAGCAGTTCTTC; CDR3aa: CASSPQGGLAGVGEQFF
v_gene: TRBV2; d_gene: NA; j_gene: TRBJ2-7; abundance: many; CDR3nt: TGTGCCAGCGTCAGGGGCTCTTGGGACGAGCAGTACTTC; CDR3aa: CASVRGSWDEQYF
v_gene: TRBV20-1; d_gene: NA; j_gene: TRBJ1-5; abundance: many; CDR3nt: TGCAGTGCTACTTCACATAGCAATCAGCCCCAGCATTTT; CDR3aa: CSATSHSNQPQHF
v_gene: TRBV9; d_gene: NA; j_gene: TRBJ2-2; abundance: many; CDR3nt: TGTGCCAGCAGCTCCACTACGTCCGGTGCCGGGGAGCTGTTTTTT; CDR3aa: CASSSTTSGAGELFF
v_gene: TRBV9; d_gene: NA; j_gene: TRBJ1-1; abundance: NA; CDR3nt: TGTGCCAGCAGCGGGAAGGACAGTTTTAGGGCTTTCTTT; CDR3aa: CASSGKDSFRAFF
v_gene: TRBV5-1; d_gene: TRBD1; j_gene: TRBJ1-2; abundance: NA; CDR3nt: TGCGCCAGCAGGTACGGGACAGGGGATGGCTACACCTTC; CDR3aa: CASRYGTGDGYTF
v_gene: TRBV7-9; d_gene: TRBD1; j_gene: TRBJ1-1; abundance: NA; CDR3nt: TGTGCCAGCAGCTTAGGACAGGGGGCTTCTGAAGCTTTCTTT; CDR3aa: CASSLGQGASEAFF
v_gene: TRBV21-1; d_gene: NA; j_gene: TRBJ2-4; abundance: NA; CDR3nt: TGTGCCAGCAGACCAGGGGAGATAGCCAAAAACATTCAGTACTTC; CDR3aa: CASRPGEIAKNIQYF
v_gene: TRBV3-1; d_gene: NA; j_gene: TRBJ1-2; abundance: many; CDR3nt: TGTGCCAGCAGCCCCGACCTCTTAGGGTATGGCTACACCTTC; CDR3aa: CASSPDLLGYGYTF
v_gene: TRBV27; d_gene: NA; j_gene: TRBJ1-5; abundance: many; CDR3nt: TGTGCCAGCAGTTTATCGAAACCGTCAGTAGAAAATCAGCCCCAGCATTTT; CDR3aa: CASSLSKPSVENQPQHF
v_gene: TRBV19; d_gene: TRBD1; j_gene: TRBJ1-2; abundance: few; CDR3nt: TGTGCCAGTCTGAGAGTGGGACAGATCTATGGCTACACCTTC; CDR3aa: CASLRVGQIYGYTF
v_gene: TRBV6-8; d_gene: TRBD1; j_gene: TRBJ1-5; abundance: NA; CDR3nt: TGTGCCAGCAGTTACTCTATCAGACAGGGGTTCAATCAGCCCCAGCATTTT; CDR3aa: CASSYSIRQGFNQPQHF
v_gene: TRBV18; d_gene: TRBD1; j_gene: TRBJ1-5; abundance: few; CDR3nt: TGTGCCAGCTCACCACCGGACAGGTTCAATCAGCCCCAGCATTTT; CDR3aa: CASSPPDRFNQPQHF
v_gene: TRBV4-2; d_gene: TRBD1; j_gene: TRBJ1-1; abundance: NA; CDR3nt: TGTGCCAGCAGCCAAGCTAGGGGGACAGCCGAAGCTTTCTTT; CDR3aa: CASSQARGTAEAFF
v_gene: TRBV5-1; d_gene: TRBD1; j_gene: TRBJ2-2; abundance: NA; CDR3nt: TGCGCCAGCAGCTTGGACAGGGGGCTCACCGGGGAGCTGTTTTTT; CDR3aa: CASSLDRGLTGELFF
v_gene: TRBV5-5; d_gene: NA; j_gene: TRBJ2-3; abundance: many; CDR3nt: TGTGCCAGCAGCTTGCGGGGCGCTTCTCCAGATACGCAGTATTTT; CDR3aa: CASSLRGASPDTQYF
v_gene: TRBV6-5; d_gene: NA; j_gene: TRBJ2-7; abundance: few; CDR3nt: TGTGCCAGCAGTTACGGGTTTTCCAACAACTACGAGCAGTACTTC; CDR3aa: CASSYGFSNNYEQYF
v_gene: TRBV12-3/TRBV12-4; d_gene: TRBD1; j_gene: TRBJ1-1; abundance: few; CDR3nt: TGTGCCAGCAGTTTAGTCGCAGGGGGCTCGGACACTGAAGCTTTCTTT; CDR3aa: CASSLVAGGSDTEAFF
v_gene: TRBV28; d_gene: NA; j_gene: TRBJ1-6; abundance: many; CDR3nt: TGTGCCAGCCAACCCCTCCACCCGAATTCACCCCTCCACTTT; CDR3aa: CASQPLHPNSPLHF
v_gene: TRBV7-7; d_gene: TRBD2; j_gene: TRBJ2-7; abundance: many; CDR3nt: TGTGCCAGCAGCTTAGATCTGGCTAGCGGGAGTAGCGAGCAGTACTTC; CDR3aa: CASSLDLASGSSEQYF
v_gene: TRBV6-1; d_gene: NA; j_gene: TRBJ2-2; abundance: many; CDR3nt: TGTGCCAGCTGCTCAATTTTCGGGGCCTCCGTCGGGGAGCTGTTTTTT; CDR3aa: CASCSIFGASVGELFF
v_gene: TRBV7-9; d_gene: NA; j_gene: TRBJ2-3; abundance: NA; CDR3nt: TGTGCCAGCAGCTTATCCCCCGGGATAGCCGAAGGCGATACGCAGTATTTT; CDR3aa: CASSLSPGIAEGDTQYF
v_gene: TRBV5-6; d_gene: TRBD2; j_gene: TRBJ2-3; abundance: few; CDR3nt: TGTGCCAGCAGCTTGGCAGGCGGGGGGCTCACAGATACGCAGTATTTT; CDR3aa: CASSLAGGGLTDTQYF
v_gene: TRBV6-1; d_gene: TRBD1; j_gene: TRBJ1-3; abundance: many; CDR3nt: TGTGCCAGTCGGGACAGGGCCATGATTGGAAACACCATATATTTT; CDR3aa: CASRDRAMIGNTIYF
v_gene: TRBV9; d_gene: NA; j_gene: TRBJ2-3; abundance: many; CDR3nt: TGTGCCAGCAGCGTAGTTGGGGACCACCCCCTGGTAGGAGATACGCAGTATTTT; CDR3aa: CASSVVGDHPLVGDTQYF
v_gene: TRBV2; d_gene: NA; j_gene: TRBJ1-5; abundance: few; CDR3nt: TGTGCCAGCAGTGGGGGGGGCGATCAGCCCCAGCATTTT; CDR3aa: CASSGGGDQPQHF
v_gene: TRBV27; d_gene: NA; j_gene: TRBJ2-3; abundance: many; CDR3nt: TGTGCCAGCAGTTTAGCCGGGATAACGCAGTATTTT; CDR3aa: CASSLAGITQYF
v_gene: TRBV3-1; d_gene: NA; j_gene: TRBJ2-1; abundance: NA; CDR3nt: TGTGCCAGCAGCAAGGACCATGAGCAGTTCTTC; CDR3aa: CASSKDHEQFF
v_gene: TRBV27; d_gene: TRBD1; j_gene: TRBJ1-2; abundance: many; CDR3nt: TGTGCCAGCAGTCCAACAGGGGGCTATGGCTACACCTTC; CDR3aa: CASSPTGGYGYTF
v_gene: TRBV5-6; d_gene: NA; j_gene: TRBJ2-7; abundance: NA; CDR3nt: TGTGCCAGCAGTTTTCAACGGGGTGACGAGCAGTACTTC; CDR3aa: CASSFQRGDEQYF